Sequencing of this TCR beta chain was carried out in a study of blood T cell repertoires in COVID-19. The V and J ends lost 5 bases and 2 bases, in that order; junction bases with no gene match: 9. The CDR3 extends over 16 amino acids. Germline V lookup: CDR1 KGHDR, CDR2 SFDVKD. This table comes from immunoSEQ multiplex PCR, and its TCRdb copy is limited to in-frame clones, with some not included. The repertoire holds approximately 270,000 clones, with over 85% as singletons. The rearrangement links TRBV24-1 to TRBJ2-3, with TRBD2 matching over 7 bases. The clonotype originates from a woman aged 55 to 70 who had recovered from COVID-19. Sequencing was performed on PBMCs or T cells enriched from blood (not recorded which). Written as DNA, the CDR3 is TGTGCCACCAGTGGGGCGTCGCGGGGGAACACAGATACGCAGTATTTT. Protein product: CATSGASRGNTDTQYF.